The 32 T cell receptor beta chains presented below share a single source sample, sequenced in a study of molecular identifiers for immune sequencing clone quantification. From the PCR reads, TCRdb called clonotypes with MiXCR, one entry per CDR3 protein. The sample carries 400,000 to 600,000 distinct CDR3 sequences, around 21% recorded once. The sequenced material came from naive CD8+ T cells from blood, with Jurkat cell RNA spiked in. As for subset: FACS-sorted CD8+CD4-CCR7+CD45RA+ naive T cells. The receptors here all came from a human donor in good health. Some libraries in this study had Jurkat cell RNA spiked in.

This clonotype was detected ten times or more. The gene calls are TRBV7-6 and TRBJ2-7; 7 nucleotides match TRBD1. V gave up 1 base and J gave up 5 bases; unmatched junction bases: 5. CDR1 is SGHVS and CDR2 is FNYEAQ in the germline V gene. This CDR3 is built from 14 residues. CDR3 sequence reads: CASSLGGGEDEQYF. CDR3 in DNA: TGTGCCAGCAGCTTAGGAGGGGGCGAAGACGAGCAGTACTTC. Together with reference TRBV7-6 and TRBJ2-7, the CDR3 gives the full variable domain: GAGVSQSPRYKVTKRGQDVALRCDPISGHVSLYWYRQALGQGPEFLTYFNYEAQQDKSGLPNDRFSAERPEGSISTLTIQRTEQRDSAMYRCASSLGGGEDEQYFGPGTRLTVT.

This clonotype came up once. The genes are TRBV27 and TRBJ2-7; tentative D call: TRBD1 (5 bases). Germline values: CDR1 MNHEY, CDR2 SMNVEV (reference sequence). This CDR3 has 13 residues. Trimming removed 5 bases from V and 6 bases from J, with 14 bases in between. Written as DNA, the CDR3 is TGTGCCAGCAGTCTGACAGAGAAGTGCGAGCAGTACTTC. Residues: CASSLTEKCEQYF.

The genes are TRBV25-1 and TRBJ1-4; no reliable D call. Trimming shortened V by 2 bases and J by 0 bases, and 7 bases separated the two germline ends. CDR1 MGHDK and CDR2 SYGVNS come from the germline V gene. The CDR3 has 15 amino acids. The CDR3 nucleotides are TGTGCCAGCAGTGAAAGGACTTCAACTAATGAAAAACTGTTTTTT. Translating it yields CASSERTSTNEKLFF.

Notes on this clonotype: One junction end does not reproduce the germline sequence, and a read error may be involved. CDR3 amino acids: CASSQEETPATSEKLFF. CDR3 DNA: TGTGCCAGCAGCCAAGAAGAGACGCCAGCAACTAGTGAAAAACTGTTTTTT. This rearrangement joins TRBV4-2 to TRBJ1-4; the D is unclear. The length of the CDR3 is 17 residues. Germline assignment: CDR1 LGHNA and CDR2 YNFKEQ.

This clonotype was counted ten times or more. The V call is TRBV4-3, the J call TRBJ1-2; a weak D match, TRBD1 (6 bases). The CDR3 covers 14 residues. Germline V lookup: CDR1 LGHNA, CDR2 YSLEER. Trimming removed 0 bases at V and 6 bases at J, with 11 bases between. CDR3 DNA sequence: TGCGCCAGCAGCCAAGATAGGACAGTAAATGGCTACACCTTC. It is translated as CASSQDRTVNGYTF.

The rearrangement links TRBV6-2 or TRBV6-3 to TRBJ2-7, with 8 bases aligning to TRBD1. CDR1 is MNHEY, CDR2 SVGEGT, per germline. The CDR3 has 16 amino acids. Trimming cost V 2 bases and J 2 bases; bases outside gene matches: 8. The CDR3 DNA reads TGTGCCAGCAGTTACCGAGGGACAGGAGAAACCTACGAGCAGTACTTC. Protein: CASSYRGTGETYEQYF.

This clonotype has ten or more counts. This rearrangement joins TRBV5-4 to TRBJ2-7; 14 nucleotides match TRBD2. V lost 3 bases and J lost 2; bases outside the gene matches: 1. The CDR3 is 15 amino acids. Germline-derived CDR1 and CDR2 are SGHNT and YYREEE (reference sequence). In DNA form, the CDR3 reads TGTGCCAGCAGCTCGGGACTAGCGGGAGCCTACGAGCAGTACTTC. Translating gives CASSSGLAGAYEQYF.

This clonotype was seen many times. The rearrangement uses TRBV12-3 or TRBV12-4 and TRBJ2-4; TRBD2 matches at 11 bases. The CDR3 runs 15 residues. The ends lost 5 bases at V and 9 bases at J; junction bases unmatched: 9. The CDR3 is CASSGSVTSGVIQYF. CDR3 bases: TGTGCCAGCAGTGGTTCGGTGACTAGCGGGGTCATTCAGTACTTC.

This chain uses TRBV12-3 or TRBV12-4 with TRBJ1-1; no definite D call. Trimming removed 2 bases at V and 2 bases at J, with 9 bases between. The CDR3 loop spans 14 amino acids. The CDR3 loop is CASSLFVGNTEAFF. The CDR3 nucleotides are TGTGCCAGCAGTTTATTCGTTGGAAACACTGAAGCTTTCTTT.

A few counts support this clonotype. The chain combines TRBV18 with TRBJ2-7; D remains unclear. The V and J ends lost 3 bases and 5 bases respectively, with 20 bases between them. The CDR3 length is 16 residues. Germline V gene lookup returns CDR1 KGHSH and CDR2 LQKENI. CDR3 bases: TGTGCCAGCTCACCCCCGGGTCGAGTAGTTTTCCACGAGCAGTACTTC. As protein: CASSPPGRVVFHEQYF.

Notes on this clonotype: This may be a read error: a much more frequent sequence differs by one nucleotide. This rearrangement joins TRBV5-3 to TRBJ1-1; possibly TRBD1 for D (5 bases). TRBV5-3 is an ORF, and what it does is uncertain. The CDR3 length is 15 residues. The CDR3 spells CASSLGQKLSAEAFF. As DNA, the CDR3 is TGTGCCAGCAGCTTGGGGCAGAAGCTCAGCGCTGAAGCTTTCTTT.

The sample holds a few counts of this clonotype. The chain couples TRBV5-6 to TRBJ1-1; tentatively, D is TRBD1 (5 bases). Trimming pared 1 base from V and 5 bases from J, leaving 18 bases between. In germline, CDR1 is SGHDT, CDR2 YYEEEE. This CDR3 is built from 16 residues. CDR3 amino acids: CASSLWPPGGGTEAFF. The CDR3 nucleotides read TGTGCCAGCAGCTTGTGGCCGCCCGGGGGGGGGACTGAAGCTTTCTTT.

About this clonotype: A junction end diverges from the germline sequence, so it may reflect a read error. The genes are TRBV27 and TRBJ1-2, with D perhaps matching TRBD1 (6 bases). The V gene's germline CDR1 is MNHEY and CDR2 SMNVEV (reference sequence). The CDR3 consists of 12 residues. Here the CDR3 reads CASRKGGIGHTF. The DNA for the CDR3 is TGTGCCAGCAGGAAAGGGGGTATTGGCCACACCTTC.

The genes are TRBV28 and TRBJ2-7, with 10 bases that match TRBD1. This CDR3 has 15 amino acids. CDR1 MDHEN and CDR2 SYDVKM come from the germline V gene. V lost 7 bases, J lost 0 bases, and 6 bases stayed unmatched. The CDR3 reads CASIPGTGASYEQYF. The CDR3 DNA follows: TGTGCCAGCATCCCGGGGACAGGGGCCTCCTACGAGCAGTACTTC.

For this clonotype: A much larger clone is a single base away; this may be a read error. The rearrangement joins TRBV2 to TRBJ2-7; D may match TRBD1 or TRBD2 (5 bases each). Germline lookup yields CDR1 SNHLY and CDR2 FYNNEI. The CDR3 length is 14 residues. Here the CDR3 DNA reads TGTGCCGGCAGTGAAATTGGGACCTTCTACGAGCAGTACTTC. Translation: CAGSEIGTFYEQYF.

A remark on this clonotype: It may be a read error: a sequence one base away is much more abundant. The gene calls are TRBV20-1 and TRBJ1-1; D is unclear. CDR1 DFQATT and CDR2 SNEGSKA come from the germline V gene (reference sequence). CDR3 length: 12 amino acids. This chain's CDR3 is CSARDTYTEALF. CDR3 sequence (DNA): TGCAGTGCTAGAGACACTTACACTGAAGCTCTCTTT.

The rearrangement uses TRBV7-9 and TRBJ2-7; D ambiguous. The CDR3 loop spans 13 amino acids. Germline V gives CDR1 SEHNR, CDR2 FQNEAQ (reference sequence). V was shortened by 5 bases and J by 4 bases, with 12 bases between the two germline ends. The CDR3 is CASSPNWEYEQYF. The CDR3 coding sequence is TGTGCCAGCAGCCCCAATTGGGAATACGAGCAGTACTTC.

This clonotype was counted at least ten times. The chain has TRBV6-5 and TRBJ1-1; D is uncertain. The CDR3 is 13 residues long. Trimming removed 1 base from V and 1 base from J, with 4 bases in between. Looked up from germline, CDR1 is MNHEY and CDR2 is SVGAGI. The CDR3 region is CASSYYKNTEAFF. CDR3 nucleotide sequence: TGTGCCAGCAGTTACTACAAGAACACTGAAGCTTTCTTT.

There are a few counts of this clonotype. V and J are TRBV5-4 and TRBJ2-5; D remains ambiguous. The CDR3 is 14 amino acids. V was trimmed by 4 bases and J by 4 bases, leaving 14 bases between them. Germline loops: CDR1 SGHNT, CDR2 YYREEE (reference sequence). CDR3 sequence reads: CASSPSKGRETQYF. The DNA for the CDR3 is TGTGCCAGCAGCCCATCTAAAGGGCGAGAGACCCAGTACTTC.

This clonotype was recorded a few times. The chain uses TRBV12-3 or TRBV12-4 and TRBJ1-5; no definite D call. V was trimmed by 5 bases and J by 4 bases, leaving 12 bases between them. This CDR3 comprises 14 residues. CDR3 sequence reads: CASSPLGYNQPQHF. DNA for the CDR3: TGTGCCAGCAGTCCACTGGGTTATAATCAGCCCCAGCATTTT.

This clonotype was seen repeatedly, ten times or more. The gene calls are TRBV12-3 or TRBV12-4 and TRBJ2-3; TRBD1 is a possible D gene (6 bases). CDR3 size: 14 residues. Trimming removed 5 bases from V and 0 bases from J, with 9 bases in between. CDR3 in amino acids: CASSPGHSTDTQYF. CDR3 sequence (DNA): TGTGCCAGCAGTCCGGGACACAGCACAGATACGCAGTATTTT.

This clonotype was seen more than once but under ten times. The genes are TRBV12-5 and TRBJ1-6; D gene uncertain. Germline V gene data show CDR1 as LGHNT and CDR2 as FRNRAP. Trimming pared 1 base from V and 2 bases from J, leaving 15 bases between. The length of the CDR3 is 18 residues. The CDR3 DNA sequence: TGTGCTAGTGGTTTGGAGATACAGCCTAAGACCTATAATTCACCCCTCCACTTT. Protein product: CASGLEIQPKTYNSPLHF.

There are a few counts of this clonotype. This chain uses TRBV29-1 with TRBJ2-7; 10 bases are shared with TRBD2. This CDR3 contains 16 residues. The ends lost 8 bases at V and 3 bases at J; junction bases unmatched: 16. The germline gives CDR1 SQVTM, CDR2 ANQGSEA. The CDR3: CSWTGLAKSSFYEQYF. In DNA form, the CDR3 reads TGCAGCTGGACGGGACTAGCGAAGTCGAGTTTCTACGAGCAGTACTTC.

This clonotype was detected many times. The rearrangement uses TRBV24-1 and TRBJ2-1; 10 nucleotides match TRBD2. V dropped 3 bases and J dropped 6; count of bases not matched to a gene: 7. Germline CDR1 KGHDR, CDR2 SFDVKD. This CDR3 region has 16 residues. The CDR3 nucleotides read TGTGCCACCAGTGATCCCCTGGGACTAGCGTCCAATGAGCAGTTCTTC. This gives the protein CATSDPLGLASNEQFF.

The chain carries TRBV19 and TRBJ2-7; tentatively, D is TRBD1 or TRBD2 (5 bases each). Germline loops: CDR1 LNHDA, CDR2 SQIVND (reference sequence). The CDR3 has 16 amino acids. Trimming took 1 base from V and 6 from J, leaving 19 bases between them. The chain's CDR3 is CASSIGTRNVGGEQYF. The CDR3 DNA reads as TGTGCCAGTAGTATAGGGACGCGCAACGTTGGGGGCGAGCAGTACTTC.

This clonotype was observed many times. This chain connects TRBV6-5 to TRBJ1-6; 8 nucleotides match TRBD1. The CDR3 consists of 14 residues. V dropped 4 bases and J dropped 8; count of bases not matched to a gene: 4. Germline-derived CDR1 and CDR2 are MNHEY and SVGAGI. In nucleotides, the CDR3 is TGTGCCAGCAGTTGGACAGGGTCTGATTCACCCCTCCACTTT. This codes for CASSWTGSDSPLHF.

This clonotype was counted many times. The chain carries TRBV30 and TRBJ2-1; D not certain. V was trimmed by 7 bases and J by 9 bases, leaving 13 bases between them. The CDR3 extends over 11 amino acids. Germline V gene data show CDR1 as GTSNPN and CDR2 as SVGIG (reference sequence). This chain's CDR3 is CASADSGEQFF. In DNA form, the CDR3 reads TGTGCCTCGGCAGATTCCGGTGAGCAGTTCTTC.

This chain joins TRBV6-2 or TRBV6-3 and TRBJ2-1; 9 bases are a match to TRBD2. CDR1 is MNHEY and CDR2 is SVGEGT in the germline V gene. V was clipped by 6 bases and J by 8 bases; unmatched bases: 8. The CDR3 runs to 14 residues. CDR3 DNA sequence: TGTGCCAGCAGCCTCCTGGGCGGGGGGGATGAGCAGTTCTTC. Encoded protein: CASSLLGGGDEQFF.

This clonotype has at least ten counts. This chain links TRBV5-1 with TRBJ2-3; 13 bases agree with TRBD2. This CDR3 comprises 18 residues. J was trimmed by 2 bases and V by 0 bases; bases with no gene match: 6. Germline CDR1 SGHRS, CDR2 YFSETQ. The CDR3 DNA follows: TGCGCCAGCAGCTTGGTCCCACTAGCGGGGGGGCTCACAGATACGCAGTATTTT. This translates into CASSLVPLAGGLTDTQYF.

The CDR3 reads CATVAGTGMNTEAFF. CDR3 bases: TGTGCCACAGTGGCCGGGACAGGGATGAACACTGAAGCTTTCTTT. The genes are TRBV10-3 and TRBJ1-1; 9 bases line up with TRBD1. This CDR3 spans 15 amino acids. V was clipped by 10 bases and J by 0 bases; unmatched bases: 9. Germline V CDR1 and CDR2: ENHRY, SYGVKD.

This CDR3 is CASSQDSGSQPQHF. DNA for the CDR3: TGCGCCAGCAGCCAAGATAGCGGGAGCCAGCCCCAGCATTTT. This chain links TRBV4-3 with TRBJ1-5; no clear D. Germline lookup yields CDR1 LGHNA and CDR2 YSLEER. The V end lost 0 bases, the J end lost 7 bases, and 10 bases lay between the germline ends. The CDR3 is 14 amino acids.

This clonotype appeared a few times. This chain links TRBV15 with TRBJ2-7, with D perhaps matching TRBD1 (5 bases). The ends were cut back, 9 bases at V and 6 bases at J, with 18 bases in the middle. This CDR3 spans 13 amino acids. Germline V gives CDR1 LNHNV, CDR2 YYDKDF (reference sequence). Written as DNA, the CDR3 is TGTGCCACAGCAGGGATCAGTTCTGGCGAGCAGTACTTC. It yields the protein CATAGISSGEQYF.